Included here is one T cell receptor beta chain sequence, with context. The antigen is undetermined. The germline gene is not matched at one end of the junction; a read error may be the cause. This specimen comes from a study of cytomegalovirus exposure and HLA in healthy donors. Study-level points and caveats: In vitro confirmation showed a few CMV-associated chains to be CMV antigen specific. A classifier reportedly called cytomegalovirus status with high sensitivity and specificity.

Germline lookup yields CDR1 SGHRS and CDR2 YFSETQ. The CDR3 has 14 residues. PCR involved 60 Vbeta and 13 Jbeta primers. Libraries were prepared by immunoSEQ multiplex PCR; TCRdb keeps only in-frame clonotypes and omits some of them. The table shows roughly 140,000 clones, with roughly 64% occurring only once. This rearrangement joins TRBV5-1 to TRBJ1-1, with D perhaps matching TRBD1 (5 bases). This clonotype was sampled from a woman in her twenties or thirties in good health and CMV-seropositive. Sequenced material: PBMCs. The CDR3 here is CVSSFGGMNTEAFF. CDR3 bases: TGCGTCAGCAGCTTCGGGGGGATGAACACTGAAGCTTTCTTT.